Below are 28 T cell receptor beta chains sequenced from a single sample in a study of post-analysis software for immune sequencing data. The study's findings and limits: TRBV5-6, TRBV5-1 and TRBV20-1 belonged to a set of about 5 TRBV segments that were more frequent in patients than controls.

Carried by the TCR beta cDNA libraries were unique molecular identifiers. TCRdb re-analysed the PCR reads in MiXCR, keeping a single row per CDR3 protein. There are approximately 260,000 distinct CDR3 sequences in the sample; 36% occur only once, and 4% to 5.5% lies in the top ten. No cognate antigen is known for these TCRs. The sequencing sample was made of blood. The receptors derive from a girl aged 5 to 17 with multiple sclerosis.

This chain connects TRBV10-3 to TRBJ1-2; D gene ambiguous. The CDR3 spans 14 residues. V was shortened by 3 bases and J by 7 bases, with 15 bases between the two germline ends. From germline, CDR1 is ENHRY and CDR2 SYGVKD. CDR3 region: CAISDWETLVGYTF. The CDR3 DNA reads TGTGCCATCAGTGATTGGGAAACGCTGGTTGGCTACACCTTC.

A few counts support this clonotype. The chain couples TRBV5-1 to TRBJ1-2, with 8 bases matching TRBD1. The germline V gene has CDR1 SGHRS and CDR2 YFSETQ. The ends lost 5 bases at V and 8 bases at J; junction bases unmatched: 8. CDR3 length equals 13 residues. This CDR3 is CASRSGGGAGYTF. DNA for the CDR3: TGCGCCAGCAGATCAGGGGGCGGAGCAGGCTACACCTTC.

This clonotype was seen at least ten times. The chain's CDR3 is CASSSAGGVEKLFF. The DNA of the CDR3 is TGTGCCAGCAGTTCGGCAGGGGGCGTTGAAAAACTGTTTTTT. The chain has TRBV12-3 or TRBV12-4 and TRBJ1-4, with TRBD1 identical over 8 bases. The CDR3 length is 14 residues. V shed 4 bases and J 7 bases; nucleotides not matched to a gene: 5.

This clonotype was counted at least ten times. J is TRBJ2-1 and V is TRBV6-4; the match to TRBD1 covers 7 bases. CDR3 length: 13 amino acids. V lost 3 bases, J lost 10 bases, and 6 bases stayed unmatched. The germline V gene encodes CDR1 MRHNA and CDR2 SNTAGT. CDR3: CASSEATGSEQFF. CDR3 DNA: TGTGCCAGCAGTGAGGCGACAGGGAGCGAGCAGTTCTTC.

The table lists this clonotype with many counts. The gene calls are TRBV7-9 and TRBJ1-1, with D uncertain. Germline assignment: CDR1 SEHNR and CDR2 FQNEAQ (reference sequence). The V and J ends lost 5 bases and 1 base respectively, with 14 bases between them. This CDR3 is 15 amino acids long. The CDR3 DNA sequence: TGTGCCAGCAGCCCCCCCGGCAGGCCGAACACTGAAGCTTTCTTT. It codes for CASSPPGRPNTEAFF.

V usage is TRBV28 and J usage is TRBJ2-1; the D gene could be TRBD1 or TRBD2 (6 bases each). Germline loops: CDR1 MDHEN, CDR2 SYDVKM. CDR3 length: 16 residues. Trimming pared 2 bases from V and 1 base from J, leaving 12 bases between. The CDR3 here is CASSLEGGYSYNEQFF. CDR3 DNA: TGTGCCAGCAGTTTAGAGGGGGGCTATTCCTACAATGAGCAGTTCTTC. Based on the CDR3 plus reference TRBV28 and TRBJ2-1, the full variable domain is DVKVTQSSRYLVKRTGEKVFLECVQDMDHENMFWYRQDPGLGLRLIYFSYDVKMKEKGDIPEGYSVSREKKERFSLILESASTNQTSMYLCASSLEGGYSYNEQFFGPGTRLTVL.

The chain couples TRBV4-1 to TRBJ1-1, with D maybe TRBD1 (5 bases). This CDR3 is built from 13 residues. Trimming removed 4 bases at V and 5 bases at J, with 11 bases between. The germline V gene encodes CDR1 MGHRA and CDR2 YSYEKL. CDR3: CASSRRDGTEAFF. The CDR3 region has the DNA TGCGCCAGCAGCCGACGGGACGGTACTGAAGCTTTCTTT.

Concerning this clonotype: This clone may be a read error of a much larger clone one base away. The chain is built from TRBV6-1 and TRBJ2-1; possible D gene TRBD2, 6 bases. The J call is in doubt because the DNA end fits TRBJ2-7 better. The CDR3 consists of 15 residues. Germline V gene lookup returns CDR1 MNHNS and CDR2 SASEGT. This CDR3 is CASSVEGSSYNEQYF. Written as DNA, the CDR3 is TGTGCCAGCAGTGTGGAGGGGAGCTCCTACAATGAGCAGTACTTC.

In the case of this clonotype: This sequence may be a read error, since a much larger clone differs from it by one base. The chain combines TRBV20-1 with TRBJ2-5; 13 bases are a match to TRBD2. V shed 6 bases and J 11 bases; nucleotides not matched to a gene: 21. CDR1 is DFQATT, CDR2 SNEGSKA, per germline (reference sequence). The CDR3 consists of 17 residues. The CDR3 here is CSARETSGGSKVNEQYF. CDR3 sequence (DNA): TGCAGTGCGAGGGAGACTAGCGGGGGGAGTAAGGTCAATGAGCAGTACTTC.

This clonotype was counted at least ten times. This chain uses TRBV30 with TRBJ2-1; possibly TRBD2 for D (5 bases). The V and J ends lost 2 bases and 4 bases respectively, with 9 bases between them. Germline V gene sequence: CDR1 GTSNPN, CDR2 SVGIG (reference sequence). The CDR3 extends over 13 amino acids. This CDR3 reads CAWSRRVYNEQFF. In DNA, the CDR3 is TGTGCCTGGAGTAGGCGGGTGTACAATGAGCAGTTCTTC. The entire variable domain, with the rest obtained from reference TRBV30 and TRBJ2-1, is as follows: SQTIHQWPATLVQPVGSPLSLECTVEGTSNPNLYWYRQAAGRGLQLLFYSVGIGQISSEVPQNLSASRPQDRQFILSSKKLLLSDSGFYLCAWSRRVYNEQFFGPGTRLTVL.

This clonotype was observed a single time. This chain connects TRBV7-2 to TRBJ2-3; 7 positions match TRBD2. Per the germline V gene, CDR1 is SGHTA and CDR2 is FQGNSA. J gave up 11 bases and V 5 bases, and 10 bases lay outside the gene matches. The CDR3 contains 13 residues. The CDR3 reads CASSQAQREGQYF. CDR3 DNA: TGTGCCAGCAGCCAAGCCCAGCGGGAAGGGCAGTATTTT.

This clonotype appeared once. The chain is built from TRBV19 and TRBJ2-2; TRBD1 matches at 12 bases. The V and J ends lost 5 bases and 5 bases, in that order; junction bases with no gene match: 6. Per the germline V gene, CDR1 is LNHDA and CDR2 is SQIVND (reference sequence). The CDR3 extends over 16 amino acids. The CDR3 is CASSRDRGLGTGELFF. CDR3 DNA: TGTGCCAGTAGTCGGGACAGGGGGCTTGGGACCGGGGAGCTGTTTTTT.

This clonotype was seen repeatedly, ten times or more. The V gene is TRBV12-3 or TRBV12-4, the J gene TRBJ1-4; 8 nucleotides line up with TRBD1. The V and J ends lost 5 bases and 5 bases, in that order; junction bases with no gene match: 7. This CDR3 comprises 15 residues. CDR3 amino acids: CASSPTGGINEKLFF. The CDR3 DNA follows: TGTGCCAGCAGTCCAACAGGGGGGATAAATGAAAAACTGTTTTTT.

This clonotype was seen ten or more times. This sequence joins TRBV7-8 and TRBJ2-1; D gene ambiguous. This CDR3 spans 15 amino acids. Trimming took off 1 base at V and 2 bases at J, with 9 bases between the two ends. CDR1 is SGHVS, CDR2 FQNEAQ, per germline. CDR3 in amino acids: CASSLDLSTYNEQFF. As DNA, the CDR3 is TGTGCCAGCAGCTTAGACCTGAGTACCTACAATGAGCAGTTCTTC. The whole variable domain, filled in from reference TRBV7-8 and TRBJ2-1, reads GAGVSQSPRYKVAKRGQDVALRCDPISGHVSLFWYQQALGQGPEFLTYFQNEAQLDKSGLPSDRFFAERPEGSVSTLKIQRTQQEDSAVYLCASSLDLSTYNEQFFGPGTRLTVL.

This clonotype was observed many times. CDR3 amino acids: CASSEDTNSNQPQHF. CDR3 nucleotides: TGTGCCAGCAGTGAAGACACTAATAGCAATCAGCCCCAGCATTTT. V and J are TRBV2 and TRBJ1-5, with D hard to call. The CDR3 spans 15 residues. V lost 1 base to trimming and J lost 0 bases, with 7 bases between them. CDR1 SNHLY and CDR2 FYNNEI come from the germline V gene. The full variable domain, with the rest looked up from reference TRBV2 and TRBJ1-5, is EPEVTQTPSHQVTQMGQEVILRCVPISNHLYFYWYRQILGQKVEFLVSFYNNEISEKSEIFDDQFSVERPDGSNFTLKIRSTKLEDSAMYFCASSEDTNSNQPQHFGDGTRLSIL.

This clonotype was seen repeatedly, ten times or more. The chain couples TRBV20-1 to TRBJ2-6; TRBD1 matches at 8 bases. J lost 1 base, V lost 1 base, and 6 bases had no gene match. Germline V gives CDR1 DFQATT, CDR2 SNEGSKA (reference sequence). This CDR3 comprises 17 residues. CDR3 nucleotides: TGCAGTGCTAGAGGGCAGGGGGCAGGATCTGGGGCCAACGTCCTGACTTTC. Protein sequence: CSARGQGAGSGANVLTF.

This clonotype was observed many times. The V gene is TRBV20-1, the J gene TRBJ2-5, with 8 bases identical to TRBD2. The J segment lost 4 bases and the V segment lost 1 base, leaving 8 bases of the junction unmatched. From germline, CDR1 is DFQATT and CDR2 SNEGSKA (reference sequence). This CDR3 contains 15 residues. CDR3 coding DNA: TGCAGTGCTAGAGTAACCAGCGGGAGTGGAGAGACCCAGTACTTC. The encoded protein is CSARVTSGSGETQYF.

V gene TRBV7-8 combines with J gene TRBJ1-3; D remains ambiguous. Germline CDR1 is SGHVS and CDR2 is FQNEAQ. The CDR3 loop spans 17 amino acids. Trimming took 6 bases from V and 0 from J, leaving 18 bases between them. In DNA form, the CDR3 reads TGTGCCAGCAGAAGAGGTGGGGATCTGGGCTCTGGAAACACCATATATTTT. Protein sequence: CASRRGGDLGSGNTIYF.

As concerns this clonotype: It may be a read error: a sequence one base away is much more abundant. The rearrangement joins TRBV20-1 to TRBJ2-1; D is possibly TRBD1 (6 bases). The CDR3 consists of 14 residues. The germline CDR1 and CDR2 sequences are DFQATT and SNEGSKA (reference sequence). The CDR3 DNA is TGCGGTGCTAGAGACCTCCAGGGGTACAATGAGCAGTTCTTC. Translated: CGARDLQGYNEQFF.

The chain combines TRBV27 with TRBJ2-3; 11 positions agree with TRBD2. Germline-derived CDR1 and CDR2 are MNHEY and SMNVEV (reference sequence). Trimming at V came to 6 bases and at J to 8 bases, leaving 7 bases not matched to a gene. The CDR3 runs to 14 residues. The CDR3 DNA reads TGTGCCAGCAGCAAAGGGACTAGCGGCTCTACGCAGTATTTT. It yields the protein CASSKGTSGSTQYF.

As regards this clonotype: Given a much more abundant clone one base away, this may be a read error. The rearrangement uses TRBV12-3 or TRBV12-4 and TRBJ1-2, with D unclear. There are 14 residues in the CDR3. V lost 3 bases and J lost 1, with 9 bases in between. CDR3 protein: CASSFGSLNYGYTF. For the CDR3, the DNA is TGTGCCAGCAGTTTTGGGAGTCTTAACTATGGCTACACCTTC.

This clonotype was counted many times. This chain joins TRBV5-1 and TRBJ1-1, with 8 bases that match TRBD1. The CDR3 sequence is 16 residues long. The V gene end was trimmed by 4 bases and the J gene end by 4 bases; junction bases not matched to a gene: 12. Germline assignment: CDR1 SGHRS and CDR2 YFSETQ. The CDR3 protein is CASSPGTGGPSTEAFF. The CDR3 bases are TGCGCCAGCAGCCCCGGGACAGGCGGGCCTAGCACTGAAGCTTTCTTT.

Many counts were recorded for this clonotype. The chain employs TRBV7-9 and TRBJ2-3; 7 bases map to TRBD2. With V trimmed by 5 bases and J by 4 bases, 9 bases remained unmatched. The CDR3 consists of 15 residues. From germline, CDR1 is SEHNR and CDR2 FQNEAQ (reference sequence). CDR3 sequence reads: CASSQGGPLADTQYF. CDR3 sequence (DNA): TGTGCCAGCAGCCAGGGAGGGCCCCTCGCAGATACGCAGTATTTT. The full variable domain, with the rest looked up from reference TRBV7-9 and TRBJ2-3, is DTGVSQNPRHKITKRGQNVTFRCDPISEHNRLYWYRQTLGQGPEFLTYFQNEAQLEKSRLLSDRFSAERPKGSFSTLEIQRTEQGDSAMYLCASSQGGPLADTQYFGPGTRLTVL.

In regard to this clonotype: This could be a read error, since a much larger clone is one nucleotide away. The chain is built from TRBV20-1 and TRBJ1-2; D possibly corresponds to TRBD1 (6 bases). The length of the CDR3 is 16 residues. Trimming stripped 8 bases from V and 4 bases from J, with 26 bases between. Germline V CDR1 and CDR2: DFQATT, SNEGSKA (reference sequence). The CDR3, as DNA: TGCAGTACTACAGTGGGGGGGGGCAAAAAGGGCTATGGCTACACCTTC. Residues: CSTTVGGGKKGYGYTF.

This clonotype occurred a few times. One base away lies a much larger clone, so this may be a sequencing read error. The genes are TRBV5-1 and TRBJ1-2; D might be TRBD1 (6 bases). The CDR3 is made up of 14 amino acids. The germline gives CDR1 SGHRS, CDR2 YFSETQ. V shed 4 bases and J shed 6 bases, with 16 bases lying between them. CDR3 nucleotide sequence: TGCGCCAGCAGCCCCGGCGGAGGGGGACATGGCTACACCTTC. Protein sequence: CASSPGGGGHGYTF.

This clonotype was seen repeatedly, ten times or more. This rearrangement joins TRBV20-1 to TRBJ2-1; 9 bases are a match to TRBD2. Germline V gene lookup returns CDR1 DFQATT and CDR2 SNEGSKA (reference sequence). Germline trimming cut 1 base from V and 3 bases from J; bases unmatched to any gene: 10. The CDR3 length is 17 residues. The CDR3 bases are TGCAGTGCTAGAGGTAGCGGGAGATCTCTCTTCTACAATGAGCAGTTCTTC. This codes for CSARGSGRSLFYNEQFF.

V usage is TRBV20-1 and J usage is TRBJ2-1; D is unresolved. Germline lookup yields CDR1 DFQATT and CDR2 SNEGSKA (reference sequence). The CDR3 has 13 amino acids. The germline V and J ends were trimmed by 0 bases and 5 bases, with 8 bases remaining between them. In nucleotides, the CDR3 is TGCAGTGCTAGAGACCGGGCTAACAATGAGCAGTTCTTC. Protein sequence: CSARDRANNEQFF.

In its sample, this clonotype was seen many times. The chain couples TRBV20-1 to TRBJ2-1, with 10 bases fitting TRBD2. The trim removed 0 bases at V and 8 bases at J, leaving 10 bases unmatched. The CDR3 contains 16 residues. CDR1 is DFQATT, CDR2 SNEGSKA, per germline (reference sequence). CDR3 region: CSARDRSSGRVYEQFF. The CDR3 DNA is TGCAGTGCTAGAGATCGGTCCAGCGGGAGGGTCTATGAGCAGTTCTTC.